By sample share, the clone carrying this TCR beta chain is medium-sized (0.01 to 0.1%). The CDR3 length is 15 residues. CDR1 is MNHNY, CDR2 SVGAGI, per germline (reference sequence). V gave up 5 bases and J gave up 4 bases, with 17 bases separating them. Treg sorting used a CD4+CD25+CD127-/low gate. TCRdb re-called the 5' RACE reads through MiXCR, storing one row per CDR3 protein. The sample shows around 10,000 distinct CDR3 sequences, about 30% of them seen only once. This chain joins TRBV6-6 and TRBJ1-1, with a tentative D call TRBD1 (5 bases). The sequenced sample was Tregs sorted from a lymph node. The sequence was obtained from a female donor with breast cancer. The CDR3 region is CASSATGTWGTEAFF. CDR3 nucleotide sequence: TGTGCCAGCAGTGCGACCGGGACCTGGGGCACTGAAGCTTTCTTT.